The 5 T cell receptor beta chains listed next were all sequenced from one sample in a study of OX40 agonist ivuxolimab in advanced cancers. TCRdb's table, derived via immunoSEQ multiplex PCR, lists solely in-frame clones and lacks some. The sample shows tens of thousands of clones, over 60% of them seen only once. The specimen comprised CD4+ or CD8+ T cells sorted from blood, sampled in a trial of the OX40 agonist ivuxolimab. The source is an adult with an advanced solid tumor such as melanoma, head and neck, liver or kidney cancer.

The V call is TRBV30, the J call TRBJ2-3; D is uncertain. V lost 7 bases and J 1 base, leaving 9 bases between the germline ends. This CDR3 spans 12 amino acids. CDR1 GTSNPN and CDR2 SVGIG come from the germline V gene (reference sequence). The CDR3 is CAFGKGTDTQYF. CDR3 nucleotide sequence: TGTGCCTTTGGAAAGGGCACAGATACGCAGTATTTT.

The DNA of the CDR3 is TGCGCCAGCAGTTTTGGGGGTGTTGAGCGATCCCTCCACTTT. As protein: CASSFGGVERSLHF. The V and J genes are TRBV23-1 and TRBJ1-6, with D perhaps matching TRBD1 (5 bases). TRBV23-1 is treated as an ORF (open reading frame) with a function not yet certain. V dropped 5 bases and J dropped 14 bases, with 19 bases sitting between them. CDR3 length equals 14 residues.

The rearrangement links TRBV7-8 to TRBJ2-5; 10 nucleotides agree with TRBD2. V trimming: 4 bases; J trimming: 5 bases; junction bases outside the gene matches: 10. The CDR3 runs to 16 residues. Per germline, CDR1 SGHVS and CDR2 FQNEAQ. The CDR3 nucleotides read TGTGCCAGCAGCTCACTCATAGCGGGGGGCCAGGAGACCCAGTACTTC. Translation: CASSSLIAGGQETQYF.

The CDR3 sequence is CASSLLSPLTDTQYF. For the CDR3, the DNA is TGTGCCAGCAGCCTATTAAGCCCTCTCACAGATACGCAGTATTTT. The chain couples TRBV6-1 to TRBJ2-3; D unresolved. There are 15 residues in the CDR3. The V end was cut by 6 bases, the J end by 2 bases, with 15 bases between. CDR1 MNHNS and CDR2 SASEGT come from the germline V gene.

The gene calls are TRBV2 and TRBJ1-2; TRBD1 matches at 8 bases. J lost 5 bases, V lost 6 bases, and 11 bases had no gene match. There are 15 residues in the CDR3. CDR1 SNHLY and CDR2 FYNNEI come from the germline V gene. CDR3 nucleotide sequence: TGTGCCAGCAGAATAGGGACAGGCCCAGGGTATGGCTACACCTTC. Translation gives CASRIGTGPGYGYTF.